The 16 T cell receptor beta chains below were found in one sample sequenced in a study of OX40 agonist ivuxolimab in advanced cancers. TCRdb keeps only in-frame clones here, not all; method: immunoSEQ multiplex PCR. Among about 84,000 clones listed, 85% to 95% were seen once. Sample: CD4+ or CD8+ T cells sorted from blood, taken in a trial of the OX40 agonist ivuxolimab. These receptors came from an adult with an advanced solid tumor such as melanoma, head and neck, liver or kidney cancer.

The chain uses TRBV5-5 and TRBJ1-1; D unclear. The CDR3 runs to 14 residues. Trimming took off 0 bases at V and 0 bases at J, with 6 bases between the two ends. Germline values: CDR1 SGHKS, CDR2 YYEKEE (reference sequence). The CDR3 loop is CASSLVLVNTEAFF. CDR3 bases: TGTGCCAGCAGCTTGGTTTTAGTGAACACTGAAGCTTTCTTT.

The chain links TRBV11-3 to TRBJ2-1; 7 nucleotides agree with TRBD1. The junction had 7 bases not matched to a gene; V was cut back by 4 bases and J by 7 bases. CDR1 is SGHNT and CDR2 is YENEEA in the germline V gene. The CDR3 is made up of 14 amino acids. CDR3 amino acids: CASSSRTGLNEQFF. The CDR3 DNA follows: TGTGCCAGCAGCTCCCGGACAGGTTTAAATGAGCAGTTCTTC. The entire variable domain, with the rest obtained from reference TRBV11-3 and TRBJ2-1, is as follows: EAGVVQSPRYKIIEKKQPVAFWCNPISGHNTLYWYLQNLGQGPELLIRYENEEAVDDSQLPKDRFSAERLKGVDSTLKIQPAELGDSAVYLCASSSRTGLNEQFFGPGTRLTVL.

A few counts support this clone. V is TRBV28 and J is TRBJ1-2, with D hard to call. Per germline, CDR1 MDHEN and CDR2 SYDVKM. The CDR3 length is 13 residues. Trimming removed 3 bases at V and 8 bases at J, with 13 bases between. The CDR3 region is CASSLSGGSGYTF. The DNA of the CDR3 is TGTGCCAGCAGTTTGAGTGGAGGGTCCGGCTACACCTTC.

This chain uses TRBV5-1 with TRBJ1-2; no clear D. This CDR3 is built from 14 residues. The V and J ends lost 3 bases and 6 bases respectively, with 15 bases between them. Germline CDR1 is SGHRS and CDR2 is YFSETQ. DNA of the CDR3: TGCGCCAGCAGCTACTCCCCCGATAGCAATGGCTACACCTTC. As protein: CASSYSPDSNGYTF.

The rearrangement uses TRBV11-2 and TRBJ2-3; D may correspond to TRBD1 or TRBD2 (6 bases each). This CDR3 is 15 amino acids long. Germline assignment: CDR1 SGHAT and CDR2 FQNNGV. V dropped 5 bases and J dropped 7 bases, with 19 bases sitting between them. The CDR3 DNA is TGTGCCAGCAGCGTTATAATGGGGGGCATGAATACGCAGTATTTT. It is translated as CASSVIMGGMNTQYF.

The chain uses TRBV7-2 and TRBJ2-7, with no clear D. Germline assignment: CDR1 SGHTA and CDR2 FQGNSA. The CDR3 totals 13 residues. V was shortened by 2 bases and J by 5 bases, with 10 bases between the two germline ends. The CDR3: CASSLTSIDEQYF. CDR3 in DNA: TGTGCCAGCAGCTTAACCAGTATTGACGAGCAGTACTTC.

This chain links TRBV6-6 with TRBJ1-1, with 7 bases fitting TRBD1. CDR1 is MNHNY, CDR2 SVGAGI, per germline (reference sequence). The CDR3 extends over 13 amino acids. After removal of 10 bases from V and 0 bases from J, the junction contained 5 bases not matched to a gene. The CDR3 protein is CANSGQMNTEAFF. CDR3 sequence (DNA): TGTGCCAATTCGGGACAGATGAACACTGAAGCTTTCTTT.

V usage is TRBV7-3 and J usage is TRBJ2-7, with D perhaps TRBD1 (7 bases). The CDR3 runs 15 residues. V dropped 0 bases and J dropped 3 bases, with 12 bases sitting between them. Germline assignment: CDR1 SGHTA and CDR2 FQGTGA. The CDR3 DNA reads TGTGCCAGCAGCTTAACGGCAGGGGGGTTCTACGAGCAGTACTTC. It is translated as CASSLTAGGFYEQYF.

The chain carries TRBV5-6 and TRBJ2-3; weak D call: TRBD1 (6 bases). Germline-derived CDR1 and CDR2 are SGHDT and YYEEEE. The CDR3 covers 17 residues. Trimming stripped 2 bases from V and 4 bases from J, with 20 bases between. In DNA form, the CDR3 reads TGTGCCAGCAGCTTAGAGGACAGCCGATCGGTCCCAGATACGCAGTATTTT. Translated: CASSLEDSRSVPDTQYF.

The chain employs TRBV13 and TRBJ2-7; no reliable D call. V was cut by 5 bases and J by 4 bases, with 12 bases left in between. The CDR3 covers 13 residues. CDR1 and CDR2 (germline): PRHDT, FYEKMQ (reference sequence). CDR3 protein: CASSPRRAYEQYF. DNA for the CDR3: TGTGCCAGCAGCCCGCGACGCGCTTACGAGCAGTACTTC. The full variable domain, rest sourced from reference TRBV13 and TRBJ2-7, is AAGVIQSPRHLIKEKRETATLKCYPIPRHDTVYWYQQGPGQDPQFLISFYEKMQSDKGSIPDRFSAQQFSDYHSELNMSSLELGDSALYFCASSPRRAYEQYFGPGTRLTVT.

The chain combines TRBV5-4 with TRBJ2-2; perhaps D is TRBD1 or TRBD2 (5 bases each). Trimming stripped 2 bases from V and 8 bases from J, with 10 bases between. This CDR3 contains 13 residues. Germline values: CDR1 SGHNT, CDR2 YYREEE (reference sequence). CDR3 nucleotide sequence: TGTGCCAGCAGCTTAGGTGGGACGGGGGAGCTGTTTTTT. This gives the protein CASSLGGTGELFF.

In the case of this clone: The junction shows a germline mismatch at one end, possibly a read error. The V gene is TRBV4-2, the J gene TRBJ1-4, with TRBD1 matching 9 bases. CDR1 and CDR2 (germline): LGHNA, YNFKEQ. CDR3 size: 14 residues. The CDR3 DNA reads TGTGCCAGCAGCCAAACGCCGGGACAGGGAATACTGCTTTTT. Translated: CASSQTPGQGILLF.

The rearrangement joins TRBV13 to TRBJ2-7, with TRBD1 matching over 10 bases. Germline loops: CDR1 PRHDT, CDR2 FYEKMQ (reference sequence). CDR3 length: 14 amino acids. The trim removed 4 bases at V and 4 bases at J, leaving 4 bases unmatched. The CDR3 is CASSSDRGEYEQYF. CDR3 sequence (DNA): TGTGCCAGCAGCTCGGACAGGGGGGAATACGAGCAGTACTTC.

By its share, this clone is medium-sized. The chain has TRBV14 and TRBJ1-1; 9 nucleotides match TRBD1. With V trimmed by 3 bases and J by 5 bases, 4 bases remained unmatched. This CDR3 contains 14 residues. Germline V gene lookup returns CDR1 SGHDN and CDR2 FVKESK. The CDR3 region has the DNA TGTGCCAGCAGCCACGGGACAGGGACAACTGAAGCTTTCTTT. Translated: CASSHGTGTTEAFF. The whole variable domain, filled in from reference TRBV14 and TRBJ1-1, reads EAGVTQFPSHSVIEKGQTVTLRCDPISGHDNLYWYRRVMGKEIKFLLHFVKESKQDESGMPNNRFLAERTGGTYSTLKVQPAELEDSGVYFCASSHGTGTTEAFFGQGTRLTVV.

This CDR3 reads CASSLGGLAGGNYEQYF. CDR3 DNA: TGTGCCAGCAGCTTAGGCGGACTAGCGGGAGGGAACTACGAGCAGTACTTC. This sequence joins TRBV13 and TRBJ2-7, with TRBD2 matching 15 bases. V shed 0 bases, J shed 3 bases, and the junction held 3 bases outside the gene matches. The germline gives CDR1 PRHDT, CDR2 FYEKMQ (reference sequence). The CDR3 contains 17 residues.

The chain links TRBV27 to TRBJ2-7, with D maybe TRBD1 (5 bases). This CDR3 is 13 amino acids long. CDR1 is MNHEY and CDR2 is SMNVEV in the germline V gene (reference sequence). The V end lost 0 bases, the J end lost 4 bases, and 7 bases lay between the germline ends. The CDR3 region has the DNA TGTGCCAGCAGTTTATCGGACACATACGAGCAGTACTTC. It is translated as CASSLSDTYEQYF.